The clone carrying this T cell receptor (beta chain) was detected once. The antigen remains undetermined. Expressed TCRB transcripts got sequenced, as all isolated RNA was reverse transcribed. Sequenced by immunoSEQ multiplex PCR; TCRdb stores in-frame clones only, minus some. The sample holds 200,000 to 300,000 clones, just over 20% seen once. This record comes from a study of beta chain features in type 1 diabetes. Study-wide results and limits: The study found moderately but significantly shorter TCRB CDR3s in all four CD4+ subsets of Type 1 diabetes patients.

V lost 5 bases and J lost 3, with 8 bases in between. This CDR3 has 12 residues. Per the germline V gene, CDR1 is SNHLY and CDR2 is FYNNEI. The chain is built from TRBV2 and TRBJ2-7, with D maybe TRBD1 (5 bases). Sequencing was carried out using naive CD4+ T cells from blood. The clonotype originates from a woman in her 40s with type 1 diabetes. The CDR3 bases are TGTGCCAGCAGTCAAGACAGCTACGAGCAGTACTTC. Residues: CASSQDSYEQYF.